The clone carrying this T cell receptor (beta chain) occurred a few times. From germline, CDR1 is LGHNA and CDR2 YNFKEQ. The CDR3 contains 14 residues. With 4 bases removed from V and 1 base from J, the gap between germline ends came to 10 bases. This entry is derived from a study of blood T cell repertoires in COVID-19. Overall study context: Spain, Italy and the United States supplied samples that represented acute and convalescent COVID-19. PBMCs, B-cell-depleted T cells, or T cells were the source of the cDNA or gDNA that made up the material.

In the authors' workflow: Estimates of nucleated cell counts were drawn from the amplification of reference gene primers. TCRdb's table, derived via immunoSEQ multiplex PCR, lists solely in-frame clones and lacks some. That table gives V, J and clone size, and the DNA gave D and trimming. Counted here are 70,000 to 90,000 clones, 65% to 85% occurring once; the ten biggest clones make up over 15%. This receptor was obtained from a woman in her sixties with acute or convalescent COVID-19. The chain is built from TRBV4-2 and TRBJ1-1; D not certain. The sample was peripheral blood. CDR3 amino acids: CASSPLGGNTEAFF. In nucleotides, the CDR3 is TGTGCCAGCAGCCCCCTCGGCGGGAACACTGAAGCTTTCTTT.